What follows are 22 T cell receptor beta chains derived from one specimen sequenced in a study of early T cells in non-severe SARS-CoV-2 infection (dated by TCRdb to the early 2020s). Libraries were prepared through 5' RACE. TCRdb records NextSeq 500 as the sequencer. Using fastp trimming at Q25 and MiXCR clonotype assembly, TCRdb reanalyzed the public sequencing data and kept in-frame beta chains. Each entry is one CDR3 protein sequence, shown with its most common DNA and genes. This sample holds 60,000 to 75,000 distinct CDR3 sequences; roughly an eighth were observed only once. Clones ranked in the top ten supply roughly 6% of the sample. Material: whole blood, obtained at baseline. Receptors originate from an adult who was a healthcare worker with PCR-confirmed SARS-CoV-2 infection or an uninfected control (not recorded which).

The gene calls are TRBV28 and TRBJ2-4; perhaps TRBD1 as D (5 bases). The length of the CDR3 is 15 residues. CDR1 is MDHEN, CDR2 SYDVKM, per germline. V lost 5 bases to trimming and J lost 2 bases, with 13 bases between them. CDR3 region: CASSPEQVTKNIQYF. Here the CDR3 DNA reads TGTGCCAGCAGTCCCGAACAGGTTACCAAAAACATTCAGTACTTC.

The chain carries TRBV11-2 and TRBJ1-2; TRBD1 aligns across 8 bases. V trimming: 3 bases; J trimming: 7 bases; junction bases outside the gene matches: 1. This CDR3 has 12 residues. CDR1 and CDR2 from the germline V gene are SGHAT and FQNNGV. The CDR3 DNA is TGTGCCAGCAGCTTCGACAGGGGTGGCTACACCTTC. Encoded protein: CASSFDRGGYTF.

The chain has TRBV7-8 and TRBJ1-5, with D possibly matching TRBD1 (5 bases). In germline, CDR1 is SGHVS, CDR2 FQNEAQ. Deletions cut 0 bases from V and 2 bases from J, with 8 bases between. The CDR3 extends over 15 amino acids. The CDR3 coding sequence is TGTGCCAGCAGCTTAGCGGGCAGGGGCAATCAGCCCCAGCATTTT. It yields the protein CASSLAGRGNQPQHF.

The genes are TRBV6-6 and TRBJ1-6; D is unclear. CDR3 size: 13 residues. Germline values: CDR1 MNHNY, CDR2 SVGAGI (reference sequence). V lost 0 bases and J lost 10, with 7 bases in between. The CDR3 DNA reads TGTGCCAGCAGTTACTCGATAGAGTCACCCCTCCACTTT. Protein sequence: CASSYSIESPLHF.

CDR3: CASSADRGDGYTF. The CDR3 bases are TGTGCCAGCAGCGCTGACAGGGGAGATGGCTACACCTTC. The rearrangement joins TRBV9 to TRBJ1-2; 8 bases fit TRBD1. The CDR3 runs 13 residues. After removal of 3 bases from V and 6 bases from J, the junction contained 4 bases not matched to a gene. CDR1 is SGDLS, CDR2 YYNGEE, per germline.

This chain connects TRBV20-1 to TRBJ1-2; D uncertain. Trimming took 0 bases from V and 2 from J, leaving 4 bases between them. This CDR3 has 12 amino acids. Germline-derived CDR1 and CDR2 are DFQATT and SNEGSKA (reference sequence). The CDR3 DNA reads as TGCAGTGCTAGAGATTACAACTATGGCTACACCTTC. As protein: CSARDYNYGYTF.

At least ten counts were recorded for this clonotype. The chain is built from TRBV5-1 and TRBJ1-2; D is unresolved. CDR3 length: 13 residues. The germline CDR1 and CDR2 sequences are SGHRS and YFSETQ. V lost 1 base, J lost 4 bases, and 8 bases lay in between. The CDR3 DNA is TGCGCCAGCAGCTTGACAGCTCTCTATGGCTACACCTTC. It yields the protein CASSLTALYGYTF. The full variable domain, rest sourced from reference TRBV5-1 and TRBJ1-2, is KAGVTQTPRYLIKTRGQQVTLSCSPISGHRSVSWYQQTPGQGLQFLFEYFSETQRNKGNFPGRFSGRQFSNSRSEMNVSTLELGDSALYLCASSLTALYGYTFGSGTRLTVV.

The table lists this clonotype with a few counts. The chain uses TRBV30 and TRBJ2-7, with TRBD1 matching 11 bases. The CDR3 covers 15 residues. J lost 5 bases, V lost 8 bases, and 14 bases had no gene match. Germline V gives CDR1 GTSNPN, CDR2 SVGIG (reference sequence). The CDR3 DNA reads as TGTGCCACCGAATACCGGGACAGGGGGTCCAACGAGCAGTACTTC. Amino acid sequence: CATEYRDRGSNEQYF. Drawing the rest from reference TRBV30 and TRBJ2-7, the complete variable domain is SQTIHQWPATLVQPVGSPLSLECTVEGTSNPNLYWYRQAAGRGLQLLFYSVGIGQISSEVPQNLSASRPQDRQFILSSKKLLLSDSGFYLCATEYRDRGSNEQYFGPGTRLTVT.

The V gene is TRBV12-3 or TRBV12-4, the J gene TRBJ2-2; D remains ambiguous. Trimming took off 4 bases at V and 3 bases at J, with 6 bases between the two ends. The CDR3 is 13 amino acids. The chain's CDR3 is CASSSVYTGELFF. The CDR3 DNA sequence: TGTGCCAGCAGTTCAGTATACACCGGGGAGCTGTTTTTT.

This clonotype was recorded a few times. The chain couples TRBV7-2 to TRBJ2-1, with unresolved D. CDR1 and CDR2 (germline): SGHTA, FQGNSA. CDR3 size: 15 residues. Trimming removed 1 base from V and 4 bases from J, with 11 bases in between. The CDR3 loop reads CASSLGPLTYNEQFF. The DNA for the CDR3 is TGTGCCAGCAGCTTAGGTCCCCTGACTTACAATGAGCAGTTCTTC. The entire variable domain, with the rest obtained from reference TRBV7-2 and TRBJ2-1, is as follows: GAGVSQSPSNKVTEKGKDVELRCDPISGHTALYWYRQSLGQGLEFLIYFQGNSAPDKSGLPSDRFSAERTGGSVSTLTIQRTQQEDSAVYLCASSLGPLTYNEQFFGPGTRLTVL.

The table lists this clonotype with a few counts. V usage is TRBV20-1 and J usage is TRBJ2-1; 12 bases fit TRBD2. After removal of 3 bases from V and 8 bases from J, the junction contained 8 bases not matched to a gene. The V gene's germline CDR1 is DFQATT and CDR2 SNEGSKA (reference sequence). The CDR3 extends over 15 amino acids. The CDR3 reads CSARTSGSRGDEQFF. The DNA of the CDR3 is TGCAGTGCTAGGACTAGCGGGAGTCGGGGCGATGAGCAGTTCTTC.

CDR3 amino acids: CATSDRGIYEQYF. CDR3 DNA: TGTGCCACTTCGGACAGGGGAATTTACGAGCAGTACTTC. The chain employs TRBV15 and TRBJ2-7, with 9 positions matching TRBD1. Per germline, CDR1 LNHNV and CDR2 YYDKDF (reference sequence). V lost 9 bases to trimming and J lost 4 bases; unmatched junction nucleotides: 7. This CDR3 comprises 13 residues.

This clonotype has ten or more counts. J is TRBJ1-1 and V is TRBV20-1, with a possible D match to TRBD1 (5 bases). V lost 6 bases to trimming and J lost 0 bases, with 14 bases between them. Germline CDR1 is DFQATT and CDR2 is SNEGSKA (reference sequence). CDR3 size: 14 residues. The CDR3 DNA sequence: TGCAGTGCAGTCCACGGGGGGATGAACACTGAAGCTTTCTTT. Encoded protein: CSAVHGGMNTEAFF.

The genes are TRBV9 and TRBJ1-6; D gene uncertain. Trimming left V 0 bases short and J 7 bases short, with 8 bases between. This CDR3 has 14 residues. CDR1 SGDLS and CDR2 YYNGEE come from the germline V gene. The CDR3 region has the DNA TGTGCCAGCAGCGTAGGAAGGGAGAATTCACCCCTCCACTTT. This translates into CASSVGRENSPLHF.

Many counts were recorded for this clonotype. The chain carries TRBV5-1 and TRBJ2-7, with TRBD1 matching over 9 bases. Germline values: CDR1 SGHRS, CDR2 YFSETQ. The CDR3 loop spans 15 amino acids. The V segment lost 0 bases and the J segment 5 bases; nucleotides outside the gene matches: 6. The CDR3, as DNA: TGCGCCAGCAGCTTGGGGCCCGACAGGGGGAACGAGCAGTACTTC. Protein sequence: CASSLGPDRGNEQYF.

At least ten counts were recorded for this clonotype. V is TRBV20-1 and J is TRBJ2-7; 8 nucleotides align to TRBD2. With V trimmed by 1 base and J by 3 bases, 2 bases remained unmatched. Germline V gene lookup returns CDR1 DFQATT and CDR2 SNEGSKA (reference sequence). There are 13 residues in the CDR3. The CDR3 nucleotides read TGCAGTGCTAGAGGAGCGGGGGACTACGAGCAGTACTTC. Translated: CSARGAGDYEQYF.

This clonotype was counted between two and nine times. The genes are TRBV30 and TRBJ1-1, with D possibly TRBD1 on 6 matching bases. Germline V gives CDR1 GTSNPN, CDR2 SVGIG (reference sequence). The CDR3 has 13 amino acids. V was pared by 0 bases and J by 5 bases, with 10 bases between. Here the CDR3 reads CAWSVLGGTEAFF. DNA for the CDR3: TGTGCCTGGAGTGTACTAGGGGGGACTGAAGCTTTCTTT.

A few counts support this clonotype. CDR3 DNA: TGTGCCAGCAGCCCACGGGGGAATTCCTACGAGCAGTACTTC. Translating it yields CASSPRGNSYEQYF. The V and J genes are TRBV9 and TRBJ2-7; possible D gene TRBD2, 6 bases. V was clipped by 4 bases and J by 1 base, with 12 bases between them. The germline gives CDR1 SGDLS, CDR2 YYNGEE. CDR3 size: 14 residues. The whole variable domain, filled in from reference TRBV9 and TRBJ2-7, reads DSGVTQTPKHLITATGQRVTLRCSPRSGDLSVYWYQQSLDQGLQFLIQYYNGEERAKGNILERFSAQQFPDLHSELNLSSLELGDSALYFCASSPRGNSYEQYFGPGTRLTVT.

This clonotype was recorded at least ten times. The chain employs TRBV6-2 or TRBV6-3 and TRBJ2-3; TRBD2 agrees at 7 bases. Per the germline V gene, CDR1 is MNHEY and CDR2 is SVGEGT. V was clipped by 5 bases and J by 0 bases; unmatched bases: 2. The CDR3 sequence is 14 residues long. The DNA of the CDR3 is TGTGCCAGCAGTCCTAGCGGTAGCACAGATACGCAGTATTTT. This translates into CASSPSGSTDTQYF.

This clonotype was found many times. This sequence joins TRBV11-2 and TRBJ2-2; tentative D call: TRBD1 (6 bases). The germline V gene encodes CDR1 SGHAT and CDR2 FQNNGV. Trimming pared 1 base from V and 4 bases from J, leaving 10 bases between. The CDR3 runs to 15 residues. Written as DNA, the CDR3 is TGTGCCAGCAGCTTAGTACAGGGCGGCACCGGGGAGCTGTTTTTT. Translating it yields CASSLVQGGTGELFF. The full variable domain, rest sourced from reference TRBV11-2 and TRBJ2-2, is EAGVAQSPRYKIIEKRQSVAFWCNPISGHATLYWYQQILGQGPKLLIQFQNNGVVDDSQLPKDRFSAERLKGVDSTLKIQPAKLEDSAVYLCASSLVQGGTGELFFGEGSRLTVL.

V gene TRBV20-1 combines with J gene TRBJ2-6, with D unclear. This CDR3 region has 13 residues. CDR1 DFQATT and CDR2 SNEGSKA come from the germline V gene (reference sequence). The ends were cut back, 6 bases at V and 4 bases at J, with 10 bases in the middle. DNA for the CDR3: TGCAGTGCCATAGATCGCGGGGCCAACGTCCTGACTTTC. Protein product: CSAIDRGANVLTF.

This clonotype was seen many times. The CDR3, as DNA: TGTGCCAGCAGCGTGGCTGGGGCCAACGTCCTGACTTTC. It is translated as CASSVAGANVLTF. The V call is TRBV9, the J call TRBJ2-6; D gene uncertain. CDR1 is SGDLS and CDR2 is YYNGEE in the germline V gene. V lost 2 bases and J 2 bases, leaving 2 bases between the germline ends. The CDR3 has 13 residues.